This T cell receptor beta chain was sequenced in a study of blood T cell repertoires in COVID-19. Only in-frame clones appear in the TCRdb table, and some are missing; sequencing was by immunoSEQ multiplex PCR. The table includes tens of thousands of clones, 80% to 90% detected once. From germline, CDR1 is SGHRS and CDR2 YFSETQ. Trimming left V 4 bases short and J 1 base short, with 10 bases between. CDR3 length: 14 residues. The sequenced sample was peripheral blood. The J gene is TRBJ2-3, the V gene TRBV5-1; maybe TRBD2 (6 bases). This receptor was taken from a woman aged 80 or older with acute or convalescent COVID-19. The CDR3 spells CASSAGGGTDTQYF. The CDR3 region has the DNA TGCGCCAGCAGCGCGGGCGGGGGCACAGATACGCAGTATTTT.